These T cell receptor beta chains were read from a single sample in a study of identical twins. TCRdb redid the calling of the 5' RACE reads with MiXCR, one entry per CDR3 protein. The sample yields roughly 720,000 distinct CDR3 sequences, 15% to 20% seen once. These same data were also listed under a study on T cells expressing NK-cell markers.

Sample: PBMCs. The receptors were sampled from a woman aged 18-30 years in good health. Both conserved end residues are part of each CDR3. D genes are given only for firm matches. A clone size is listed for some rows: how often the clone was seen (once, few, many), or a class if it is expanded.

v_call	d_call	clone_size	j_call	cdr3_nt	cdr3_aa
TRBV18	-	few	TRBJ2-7	TGTGCCAGCTCACCTTACTCTACCTCGTTGTACGAGCAGTACTTC	CASSPYSTSLYEQYF
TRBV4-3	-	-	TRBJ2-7	TGCGCCAGCAGCCCGGGCCGGACACTGAGCTCCTACGAGCAGTACTTC	CASSPGRTLSSYEQYF
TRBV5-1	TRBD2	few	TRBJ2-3	TGCGCCAGCAGCTTGGTCGGACTAGCGGGAGGGAATGTAGATACGCAGTATTTT	CASSLVGLAGGNVDTQYF
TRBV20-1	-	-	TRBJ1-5	TGCAGTGCTACCTCCCGACCCAATCAGCCCCAGCATTTT	CSATSRPNQPQHF
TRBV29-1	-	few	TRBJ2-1	TGCAGCGTTGATGTTAGCTCCGCTGAGCAGTTCTTC	CSVDVSSAEQFF
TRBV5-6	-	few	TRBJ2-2	TGTGCCAGCAGCTTCCTGGAGACCGGGGAGCTGTTTTTT	CASSFLETGELFF
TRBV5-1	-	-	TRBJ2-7	TGCGCCAGCAGCGGGGGATACGAGCAGAACTTC	CASSGGYEQNF
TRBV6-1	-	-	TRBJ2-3	TGTGCCACCACCCAAGGATGGGGTAACACAGATACGCAGTATTTT	CATTQGWGNTDTQYF
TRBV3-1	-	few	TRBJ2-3	TGTGCCAGCAGCCAAGATCTATGGGGGGATACGCAGTATTTT	CASSQDLWGDTQYF
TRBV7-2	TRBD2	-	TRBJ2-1	TGTGCCAGCAGCTTCGCGTACATGCTAAGCGGGGGGAATGAGCAGTTCTTC	CASSFAYMLSGGNEQFF